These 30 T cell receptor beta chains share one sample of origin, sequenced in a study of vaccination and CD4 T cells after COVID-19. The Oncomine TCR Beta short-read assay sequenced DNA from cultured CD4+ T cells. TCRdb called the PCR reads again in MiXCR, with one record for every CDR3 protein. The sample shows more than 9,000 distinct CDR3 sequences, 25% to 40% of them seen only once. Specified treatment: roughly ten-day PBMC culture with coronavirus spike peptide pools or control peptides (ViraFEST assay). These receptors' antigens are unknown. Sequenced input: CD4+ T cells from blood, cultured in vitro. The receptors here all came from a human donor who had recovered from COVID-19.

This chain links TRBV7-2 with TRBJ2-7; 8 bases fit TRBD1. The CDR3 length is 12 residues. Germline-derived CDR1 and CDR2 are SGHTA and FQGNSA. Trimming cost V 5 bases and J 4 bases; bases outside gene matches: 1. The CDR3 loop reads CASSRDRYEQYF. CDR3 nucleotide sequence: TGTGCCAGCAGCCGGGACAGGTACGAGCAGTACTTC. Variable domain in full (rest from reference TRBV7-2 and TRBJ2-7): GAGVSQSPSNKVTEKGKDVELRCDPISGHTALYWYRQSLGQGLEFLIYFQGNSAPDKSGLPSDRFSAERTGGSVSTLTIQRTQQEDSAVYLCASSRDRYEQYFGPGTRLTVT.

This CDR3 is CASSQQQGGEQYF. DNA for the CDR3: TGCGCCAGCAGCCAGCAACAGGGTGGCGAGCAGTACTTC. The rearrangement joins TRBV4-3 to TRBJ2-7; D might be TRBD1 (6 bases). Trimming stripped 3 bases from V and 6 bases from J, with 12 bases between. This CDR3 comprises 13 residues. The germline CDR1 and CDR2 sequences are LGHNA and YSLEER.

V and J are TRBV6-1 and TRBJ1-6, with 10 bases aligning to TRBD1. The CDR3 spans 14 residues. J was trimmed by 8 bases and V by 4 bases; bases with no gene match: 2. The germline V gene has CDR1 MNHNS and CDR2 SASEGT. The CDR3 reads CASSGQGADSPLHF. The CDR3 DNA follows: TGTGCCAGCAGTGGACAGGGGGCGGATTCACCCCTCCACTTT.

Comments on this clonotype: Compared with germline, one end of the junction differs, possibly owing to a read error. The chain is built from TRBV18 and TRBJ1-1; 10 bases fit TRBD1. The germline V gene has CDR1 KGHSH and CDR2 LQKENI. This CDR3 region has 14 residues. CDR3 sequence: CASSQDRGNTEALF. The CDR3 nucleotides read TGTGCCAGCTCCCAGGACAGGGGGAACACTGAAGCTCTCTTT.

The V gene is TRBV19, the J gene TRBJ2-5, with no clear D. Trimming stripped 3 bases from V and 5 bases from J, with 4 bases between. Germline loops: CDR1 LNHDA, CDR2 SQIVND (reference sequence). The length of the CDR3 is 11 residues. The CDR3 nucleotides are TGTGCCAGTAGTATTAGGGAGACCCAGTACTTC. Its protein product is CASSIRETQYF.

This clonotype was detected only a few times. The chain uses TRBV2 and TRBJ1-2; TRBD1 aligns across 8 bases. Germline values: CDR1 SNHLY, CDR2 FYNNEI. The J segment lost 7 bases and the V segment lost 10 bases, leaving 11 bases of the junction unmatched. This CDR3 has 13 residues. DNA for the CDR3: TGTGCCAACTCAGGGGGCATTAACGGTGGCTACACCTTC. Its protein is CANSGGINGGYTF.

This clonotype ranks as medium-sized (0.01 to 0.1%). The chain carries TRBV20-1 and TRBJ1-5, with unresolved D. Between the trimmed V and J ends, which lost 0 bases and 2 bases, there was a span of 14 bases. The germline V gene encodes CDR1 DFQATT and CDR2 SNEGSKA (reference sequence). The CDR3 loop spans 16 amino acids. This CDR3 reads CSARDSRGIGNQPQHF. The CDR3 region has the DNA TGCAGTGCTAGAGATTCTAGAGGGATCGGCAATCAGCCCCAGCATTTT.

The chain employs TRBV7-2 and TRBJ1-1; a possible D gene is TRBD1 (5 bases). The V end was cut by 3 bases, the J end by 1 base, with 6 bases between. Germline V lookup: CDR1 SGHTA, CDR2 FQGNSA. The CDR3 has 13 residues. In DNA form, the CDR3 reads TGTGCCAGCAGCTTCCAGGGGAACACTGAAGCTTTCTTT. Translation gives CASSFQGNTEAFF.

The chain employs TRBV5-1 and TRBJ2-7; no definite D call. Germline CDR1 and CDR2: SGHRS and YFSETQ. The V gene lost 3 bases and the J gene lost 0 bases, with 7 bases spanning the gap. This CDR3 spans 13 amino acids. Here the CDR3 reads CASSSAVSYEQYF. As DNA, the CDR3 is TGCGCCAGCAGCTCTGCGGTCTCCTACGAGCAGTACTTC. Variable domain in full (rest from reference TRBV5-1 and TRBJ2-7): KAGVTQTPRYLIKTRGQQVTLSCSPISGHRSVSWYQQTPGQGLQFLFEYFSETQRNKGNFPGRFSGRQFSNSRSEMNVSTLELGDSALYLCASSSAVSYEQYFGPGTRLTVT.

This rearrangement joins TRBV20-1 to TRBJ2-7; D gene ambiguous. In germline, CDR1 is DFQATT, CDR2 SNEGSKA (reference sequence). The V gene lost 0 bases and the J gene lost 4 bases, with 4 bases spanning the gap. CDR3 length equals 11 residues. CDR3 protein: CSARDEYEQYF. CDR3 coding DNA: TGCAGTGCTAGAGATGAATACGAGCAGTACTTC.

The CDR3 DNA follows: TGTGCCAGTAGTATGACGGGACAGGTGAATTCACCCCTCCACTTT. Encoded protein: CASSMTGQVNSPLHF. V is TRBV19 and J is TRBJ1-6; 8 nucleotides align to TRBD1. Germline loops: CDR1 LNHDA, CDR2 SQIVND (reference sequence). With 3 bases clipped from V and 7 bases from J, the junction kept 5 bases outside the gene matches. This CDR3 has 15 amino acids.

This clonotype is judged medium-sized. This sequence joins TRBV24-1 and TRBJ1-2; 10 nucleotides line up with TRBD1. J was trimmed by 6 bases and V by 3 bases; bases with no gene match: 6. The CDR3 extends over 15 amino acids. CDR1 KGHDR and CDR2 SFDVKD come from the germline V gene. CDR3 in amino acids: CATSDTGTGAHGYTF. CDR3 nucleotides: TGTGCCACCAGTGATACCGGGACAGGGGCCCATGGCTACACCTTC.

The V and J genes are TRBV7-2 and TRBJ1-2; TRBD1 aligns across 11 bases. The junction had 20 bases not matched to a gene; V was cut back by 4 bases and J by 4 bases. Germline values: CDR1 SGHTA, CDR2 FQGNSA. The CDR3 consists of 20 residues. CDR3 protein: CASSYGAMGRTGGYVYGYTF. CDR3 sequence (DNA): TGTGCCAGCAGCTATGGGGCCATGGGTCGGACAGGGGGCTATGTCTATGGCTACACCTTC.

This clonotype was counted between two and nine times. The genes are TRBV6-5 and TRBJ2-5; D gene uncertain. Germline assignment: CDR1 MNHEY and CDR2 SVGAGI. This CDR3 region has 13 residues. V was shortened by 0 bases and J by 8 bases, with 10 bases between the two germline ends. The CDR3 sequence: CASSYSDRRTQYF. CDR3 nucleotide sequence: TGTGCCAGCAGTTACTCAGACCGGCGCACCCAGTACTTC.

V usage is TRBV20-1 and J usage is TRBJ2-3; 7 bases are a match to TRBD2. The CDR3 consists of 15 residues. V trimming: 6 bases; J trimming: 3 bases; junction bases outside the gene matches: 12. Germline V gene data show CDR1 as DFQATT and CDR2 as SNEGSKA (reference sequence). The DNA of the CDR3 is TGCAGTGCGGCACCCTTGGGCGGGGGTACAGATACGCAGTATTTT. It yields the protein CSAAPLGGGTDTQYF.

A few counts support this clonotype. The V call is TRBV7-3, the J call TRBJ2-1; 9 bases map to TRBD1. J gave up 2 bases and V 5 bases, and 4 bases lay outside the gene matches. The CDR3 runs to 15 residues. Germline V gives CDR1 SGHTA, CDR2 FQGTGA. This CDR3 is CASSRGQGPYNEQFF. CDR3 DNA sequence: TGTGCCAGCAGCCGCGGACAGGGGCCCTACAATGAGCAGTTCTTC. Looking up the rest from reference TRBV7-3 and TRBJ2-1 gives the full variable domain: GAGVSQTPSNKVTEKGKYVELRCDPISGHTALYWYRQSLGQGPEFLIYFQGTGAADDSGLPNDRFFAVRPEGSVSTLKIQRTERGDSAVYLCASSRGQGPYNEQFFGPGTRLTVL.

The CDR3 DNA reads as TGTGCCAGCAGCTTAGAGGCCGGCTCCTACGAGCAGTACTTC. Translated, it gives CASSLEAGSYEQYF. This rearrangement joins TRBV7-8 to TRBJ2-7; D gene unclear. V was trimmed by 1 base and J by 0 bases, leaving 7 bases between them. Germline lookup yields CDR1 SGHVS and CDR2 FQNEAQ. The CDR3 length is 14 residues.

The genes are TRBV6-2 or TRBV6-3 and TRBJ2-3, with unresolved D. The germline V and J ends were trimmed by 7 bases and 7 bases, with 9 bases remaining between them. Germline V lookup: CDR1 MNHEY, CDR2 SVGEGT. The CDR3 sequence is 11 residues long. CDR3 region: CASTNSNTQYF. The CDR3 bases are TGTGCCAGCACCAACTCGAATACGCAGTATTTT.

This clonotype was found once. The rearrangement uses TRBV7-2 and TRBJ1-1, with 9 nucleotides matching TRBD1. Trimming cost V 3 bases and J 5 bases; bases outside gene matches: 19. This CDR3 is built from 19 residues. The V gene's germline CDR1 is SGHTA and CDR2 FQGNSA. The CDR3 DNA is TGTGCCAGCAGCTTCGTTACAGGGGGCATCGGTGTTTTGGGGACTGAAGCTTTCTTT. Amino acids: CASSFVTGGIGVLGTEAFF.

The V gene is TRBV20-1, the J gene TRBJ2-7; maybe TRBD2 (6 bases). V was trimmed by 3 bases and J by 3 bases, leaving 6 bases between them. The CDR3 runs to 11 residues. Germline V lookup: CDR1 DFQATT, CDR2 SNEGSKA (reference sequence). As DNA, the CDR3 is TGCAGTGCTAGGGACTACTACGAGCAGTACTTC. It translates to CSARDYYEQYF.

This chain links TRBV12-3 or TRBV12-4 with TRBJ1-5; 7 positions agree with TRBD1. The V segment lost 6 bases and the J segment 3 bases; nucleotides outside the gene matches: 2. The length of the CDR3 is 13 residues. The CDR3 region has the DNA TGTGCCAGCAGAGACAGGGTCAATCAGCCCCAGCATTTT. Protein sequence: CASRDRVNQPQHF.

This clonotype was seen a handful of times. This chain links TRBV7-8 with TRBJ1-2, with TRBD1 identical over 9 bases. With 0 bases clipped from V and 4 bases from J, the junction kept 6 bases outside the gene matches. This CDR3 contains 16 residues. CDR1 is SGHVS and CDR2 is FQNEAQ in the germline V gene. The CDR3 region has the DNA TGTGCCAGCAGCTTAGCCATGGGACAGGGTCCCTATGGCTACACCTTC. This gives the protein CASSLAMGQGPYGYTF.

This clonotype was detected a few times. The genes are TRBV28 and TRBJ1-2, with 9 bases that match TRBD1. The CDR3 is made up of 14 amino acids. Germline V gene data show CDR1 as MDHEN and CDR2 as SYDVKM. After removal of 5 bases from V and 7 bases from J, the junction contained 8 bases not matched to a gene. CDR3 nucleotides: TGTGCCAGCAGTCCTCCTCGACAGGGGGTTGGCTACACCTTC. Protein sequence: CASSPPRQGVGYTF.

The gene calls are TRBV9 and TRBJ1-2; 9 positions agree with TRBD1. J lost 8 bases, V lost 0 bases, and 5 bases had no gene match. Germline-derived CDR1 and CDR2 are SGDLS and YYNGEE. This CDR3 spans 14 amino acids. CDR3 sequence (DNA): TGTGCCAGCAGCGTAGAGGACAGGGGAAGGGGCTACACCTTC. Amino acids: CASSVEDRGRGYTF.

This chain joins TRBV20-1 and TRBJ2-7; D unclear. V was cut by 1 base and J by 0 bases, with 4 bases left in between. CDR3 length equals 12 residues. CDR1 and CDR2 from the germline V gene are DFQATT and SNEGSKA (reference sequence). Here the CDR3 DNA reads TGCAGTGCTAGAGGAAGCTCCTACGAGCAGTACTTC. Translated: CSARGSSYEQYF.

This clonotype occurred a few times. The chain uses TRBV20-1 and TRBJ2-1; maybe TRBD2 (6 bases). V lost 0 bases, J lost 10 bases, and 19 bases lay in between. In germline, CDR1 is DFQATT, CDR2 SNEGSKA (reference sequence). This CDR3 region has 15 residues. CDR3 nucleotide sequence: TGCAGTGCTAGAGATTTCGCGGCAGGGAGGCGGGAGCAGTTCTTC. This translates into CSARDFAAGRREQFF.

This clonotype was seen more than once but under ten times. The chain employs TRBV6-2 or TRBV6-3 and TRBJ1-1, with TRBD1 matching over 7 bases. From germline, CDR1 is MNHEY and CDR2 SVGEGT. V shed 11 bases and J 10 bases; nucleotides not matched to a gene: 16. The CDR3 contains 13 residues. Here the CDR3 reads CAAREGAQMSAFF. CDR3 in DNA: TGTGCCGCGAGGGAGGGGGCGCAGATGTCAGCTTTCTTT.

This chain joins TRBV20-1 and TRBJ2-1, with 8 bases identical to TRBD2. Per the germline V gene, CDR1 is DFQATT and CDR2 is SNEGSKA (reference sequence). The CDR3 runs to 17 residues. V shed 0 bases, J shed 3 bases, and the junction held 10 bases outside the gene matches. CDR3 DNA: TGCAGTGCTAGAGACCGGGTTTCCGGGACTAGCTACAATGAGCAGTTCTTC. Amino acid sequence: CSARDRVSGTSYNEQFF.

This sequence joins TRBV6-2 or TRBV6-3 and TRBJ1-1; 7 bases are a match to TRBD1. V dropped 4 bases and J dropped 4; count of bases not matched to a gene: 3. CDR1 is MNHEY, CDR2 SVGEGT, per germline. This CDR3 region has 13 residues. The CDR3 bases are TGTGCCAGCAGTTTGACAGGGACCACTGAAGCTTTCTTT. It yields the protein CASSLTGTTEAFF.

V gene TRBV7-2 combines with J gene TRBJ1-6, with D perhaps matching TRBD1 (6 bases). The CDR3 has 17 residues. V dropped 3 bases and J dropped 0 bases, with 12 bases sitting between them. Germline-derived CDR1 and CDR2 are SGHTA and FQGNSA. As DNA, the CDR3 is TGTGCCAGCAGCTTTAGGACAGAGGGCTCCTATAATTCACCCCTCCACTTT. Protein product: CASSFRTEGSYNSPLHF.